This T cell receptor (beta chain) was identified during a study of blood T cell repertoires in COVID-19. Study at large: Symptom resolution, clearance, or two negative PCRs marked donors in Cohort 3 as recovered. T cells, B-cell-depleted T cells, or PBMCs supplied cDNA or gDNA.

Participants were aged about 18 to 90 years, lived in 20 to 25 US areas, and enrolled virtually. Assignments of participants to cohorts depended upon their own reported clinical history. The data were produced by immunoSEQ multiplex PCR, yet TCRdb's version contains in-frame clones alone and is incomplete. This table has a few hundred thousand clones, around 89% appearing once. This CDR3 contains 14 residues. V shed 6 bases and J shed 5 bases, with 14 bases lying between them. Germline loops: CDR1 MNHEY, CDR2 SVGEGT. The sequence derives from a woman aged 55-69 years in a cohort exposed to, infected with or recovered from COVID-19 (not recorded which). V usage is TRBV6-2 or TRBV6-3 and J usage is TRBJ1-5; unclear D gene. Sequenced input: PBMCs or T cells enriched from blood (not recorded which). The CDR3 nucleotides are TGTGCCAGCAGCAGGATTTTCCAGGATCAGCCCCAGCATTTT. Translating gives CASSRIFQDQPQHF.